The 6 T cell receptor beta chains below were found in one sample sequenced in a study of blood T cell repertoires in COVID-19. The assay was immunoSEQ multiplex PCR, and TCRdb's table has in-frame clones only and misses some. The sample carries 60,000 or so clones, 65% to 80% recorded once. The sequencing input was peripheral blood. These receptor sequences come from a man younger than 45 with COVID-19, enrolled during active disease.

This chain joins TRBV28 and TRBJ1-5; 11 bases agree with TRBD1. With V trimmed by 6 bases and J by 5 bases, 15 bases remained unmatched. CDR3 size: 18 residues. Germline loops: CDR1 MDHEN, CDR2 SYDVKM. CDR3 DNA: TGTGCCAGCAGCCTTACGGAACCCTCGGGACAGGGGGATCAGCCCCAGCATTTT. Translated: CASSLTEPSGQGDQPQHF.

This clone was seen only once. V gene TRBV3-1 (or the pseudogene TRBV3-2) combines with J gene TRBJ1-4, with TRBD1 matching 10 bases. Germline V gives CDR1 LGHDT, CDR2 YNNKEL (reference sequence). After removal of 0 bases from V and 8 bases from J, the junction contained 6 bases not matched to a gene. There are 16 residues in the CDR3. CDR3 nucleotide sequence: TGTGCCAGCAGCCAAGATTTTGGGACAGGGGCGGAAAAACTGTTTTTT. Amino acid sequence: CASSQDFGTGAEKLFF.

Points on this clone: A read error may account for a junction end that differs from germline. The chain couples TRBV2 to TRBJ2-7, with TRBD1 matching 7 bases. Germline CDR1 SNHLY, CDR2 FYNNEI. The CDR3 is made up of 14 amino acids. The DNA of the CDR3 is TGTGCCAGCAGTCCCGGGACAGCCTTGGGGAAGAACAACTTC. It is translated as CASSPGTALGKNNF.

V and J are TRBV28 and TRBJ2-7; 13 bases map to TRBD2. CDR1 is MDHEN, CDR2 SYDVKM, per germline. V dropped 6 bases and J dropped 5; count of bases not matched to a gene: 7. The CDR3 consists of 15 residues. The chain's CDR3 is CASRDGLAGVHEQYF. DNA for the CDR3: TGTGCCAGCAGGGATGGACTAGCGGGAGTCCACGAGCAGTACTTC.

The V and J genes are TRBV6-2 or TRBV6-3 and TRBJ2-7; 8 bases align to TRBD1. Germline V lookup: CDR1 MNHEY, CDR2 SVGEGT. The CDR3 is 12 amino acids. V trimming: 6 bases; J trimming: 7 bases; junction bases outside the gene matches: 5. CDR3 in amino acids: CASSLQGAEQYF. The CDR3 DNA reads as TGTGCCAGCAGCCTTCAGGGGGCTGAGCAGTACTTC.

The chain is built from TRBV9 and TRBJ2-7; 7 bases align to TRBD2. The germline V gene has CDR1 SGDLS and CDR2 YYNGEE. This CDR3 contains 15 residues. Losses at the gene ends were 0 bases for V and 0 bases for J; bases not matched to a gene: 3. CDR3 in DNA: TGTGCCAGCAGCGTAGGCGGGAGTCCCTCCTACGAGCAGTACTTC. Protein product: CASSVGGSPSYEQYF.